This T cell receptor beta chain derives from a study of T cell responses to AZD1222 COVID-19 vaccine. Germline V gene data show CDR1 as LNHDA and CDR2 as SQIVND (reference sequence). V lost 5 bases and J 3 bases, leaving 11 bases between the germline ends. The CDR3 extends over 14 amino acids. Using immunoSEQ multiplex PCR, the repertoire was profiled, and TCRdb retains in-frame clones only, with some absent. The sample carries about 120,000 clones, roughly 90% recorded once. The V call is TRBV19, the J call TRBJ1-3; D is unresolved. This TCR was recovered from an adult in good health. The sequencing here drew on peripheral blood, taken on day 0 of AZD1222 vaccination. The CDR3 is CASSPLGLGNTIYF. The CDR3 bases are TGTGCCAGTAGTCCCCTGGGCCTTGGAAACACCATATATTTT. The variable domain in full, with the rest retrieved from reference TRBV19 and TRBJ1-3, is DGGITQSPKYLFRKEGQNVTLSCEQNLNHDAMYWYRQDPGQGLRLIYYSQIVNDFQKGDIAEGYSVSREKKESFPLTVTSAQKNPTAFYLCASSPLGLGNTIYFGEGSWLTVV.